The 4 T cell receptor beta chains presented below share a single source sample, sequenced in a study of tumour-infiltrating T cells in Burkitt lymphoma. Sequenced by immunoSEQ multiplex PCR; TCRdb stores in-frame clones only, minus some. The sample consists of under 5,500 clones, about an eighth of them appearing once. The sequencing input was tumor tissue. These receptors were collected from a human donor with Burkitt lymphoma.

There are a few counts of this clone. This chain uses TRBV30 with TRBJ2-3, with D possibly being TRBD1 or TRBD2 (6 bases each). V was cut by 5 bases and J by 4 bases, with 25 bases left in between. The CDR3 contains 17 residues. CDR1 and CDR2 (germline): GTSNPN, SVGIG (reference sequence). CDR3 in amino acids: CAWGGGFAQGLPDTQYF. CDR3 coding DNA: TGTGCCTGGGGTGGGGGGTTCGCTCAGGGGCTGCCAGATACGCAGTATTTT.

The chain couples TRBV5-6 to TRBJ2-7; 11 bases agree with TRBD1. With V trimmed by 4 bases and J by 5 bases, 5 bases remained unmatched. The CDR3 has 14 residues. The germline CDR1 and CDR2 sequences are SGHDT and YYEEEE. The CDR3 DNA reads TGTGCCAGCAGCCCTGGACAGGGGGCCCACGAGCAGTACTTC. The encoded protein is CASSPGQGAHEQYF.

This clone has only a few counts. The chain has TRBV7-8 and TRBJ1-2, with a weak D call TRBD1 (6 bases). Trimming removed 4 bases from V and 8 bases from J, with 17 bases in between. The CDR3 extends over 14 amino acids. CDR1 and CDR2 (germline): SGHVS, FQNEAQ. The CDR3 nucleotides are TGTGCCAGCAGCTCCGGGACATCGGGCGGAGGCTACACCTTC. This codes for CASSSGTSGGGYTF.

V usage is TRBV7-2 and J usage is TRBJ2-7; possibly TRBD1 for D (5 bases). Germline CDR1 is SGHTA and CDR2 is FQGNSA. Deletions cut 1 base from V and 2 bases from J, with 9 bases between. This CDR3 spans 14 amino acids. CDR3 in amino acids: CASSLVQGAYEQYF. The CDR3 nucleotides read TGTGCCAGCAGCTTAGTTCAGGGTGCCTACGAGCAGTACTTC. The full variable domain, in which reference TRBV7-2 and TRBJ2-7 provide the parts outside the CDR3, is GAGVSQSPSNKVTEKGKDVELRCDPISGHTALYWYRQSLGQGLEFLIYFQGNSAPDKSGLPSDRFSAERTGGSVSTLTIQRTQQEDSAVYLCASSLVQGAYEQYFGPGTRLTVT.